The source of this T cell receptor (beta chain) is a study of blood T cell repertoires in COVID-19. About the research overall: COVID-19 samples collected from the United States, Italy and Spain covered acute and convalescent phases. PBMCs, B-cell-depleted T cells, or T cells provided the cDNA or gDNA that made up the material.

The CDR3 is made up of 15 amino acids. J gave up 4 bases and V 0 bases, and 1 base lay outside the gene matches. The V gene's germline CDR1 is KGHSH and CDR2 LQKENI. Per the study methods: Estimation of nucleated cell counts relied on the amplification of reference gene primers. This table comes from immunoSEQ multiplex PCR, and its TCRdb copy is limited to in-frame clones, with some not included. For V, J and clone size, that table is used; D and trimming come from the DNA. Among around 46,000 clones, 77% were seen once, and the ten largest hold about 19%. V is TRBV18 and J is TRBJ2-1; 9 bases are a match to TRBD2. The TCR sequence derives from a human donor with active or convalescent COVID-19. The donor label of this sample is uncertain. The sample taken for sequencing was peripheral blood. CDR3 DNA: TGTGCCAGCTCACCACCCACTAGCGGGTACAATGAGCAGTTCTTC. Translating gives CASSPPTSGYNEQFF.